The following is a T cell receptor beta chain sequence with its context. The antigen is unknown. This record comes from a study of T-cell memory formation after mild COVID-19. CDR3 length: 16 amino acids. After removal of 5 bases from V and 2 bases from J, the junction contained 10 bases not matched to a gene. CDR1 is LNHDA, CDR2 SQIVND, per germline (reference sequence). Overall study findings and caveats: That cross-reactive memory joined was suggested by some responding clones appearing in pre-infection memory.

Via MiXCR, TCRdb re-called the 5' RACE reads, giving one row per CDR3 protein. The sample records 300,000 to 400,000 distinct CDR3 sequences, under 25% being singletons. Sequences were obtained from PBMCs or a T cell subset sorted from them (not recorded which). The gene calls are TRBV19 and TRBJ2-5, with 8 positions matching TRBD1. The TCR sequence derives from an adult woman who had mild COVID-19 (a few samples of this study predate the infection). Cell type and time point are not known. The CDR3: CASSYVQGASQETQYF. The CDR3 bases are TGTGCCAGTAGTTACGTCCAGGGGGCATCTCAAGAGACCCAGTACTTC.